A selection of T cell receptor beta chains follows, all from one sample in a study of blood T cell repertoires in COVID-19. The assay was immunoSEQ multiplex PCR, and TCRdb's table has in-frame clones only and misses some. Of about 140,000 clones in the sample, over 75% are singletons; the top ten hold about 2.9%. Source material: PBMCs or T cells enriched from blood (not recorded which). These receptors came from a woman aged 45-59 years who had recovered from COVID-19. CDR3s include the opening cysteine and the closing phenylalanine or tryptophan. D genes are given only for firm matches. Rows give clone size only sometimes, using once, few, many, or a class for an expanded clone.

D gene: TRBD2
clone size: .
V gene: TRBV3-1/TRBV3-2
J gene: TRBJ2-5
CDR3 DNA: TGTGCCAGCAGCCAACTAGCGGGAGAGATGGAGACCCAGTACTTC
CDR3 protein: CASSQLAGEMETQYF

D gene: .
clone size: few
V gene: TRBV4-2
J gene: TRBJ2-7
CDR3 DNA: TGTGCCAGCAGCTATGTCGGGGACAAGTACGAGCAGTACTTC
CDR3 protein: CASSYVGDKYEQYF

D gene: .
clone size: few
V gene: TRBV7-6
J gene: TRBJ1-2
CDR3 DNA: TGTGCCAGCAGCTCCAGGGGATTGAACGAGTTTGGCTACACCTTC
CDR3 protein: CASSSRGLNEFGYTF

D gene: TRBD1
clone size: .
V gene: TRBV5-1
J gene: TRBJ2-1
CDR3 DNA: TGCGCCAGCAGCTTCGGACAGGGGGCGCGTAATGAGCAGTTCTTC
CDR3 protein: CASSFGQGARNEQFF

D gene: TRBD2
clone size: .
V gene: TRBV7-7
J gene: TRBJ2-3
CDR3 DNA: TGTGCTAGCAGCTCCGGACTAGCGGGCACAGATACGCAGTATTTT
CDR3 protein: CASSSGLAGTDTQYF

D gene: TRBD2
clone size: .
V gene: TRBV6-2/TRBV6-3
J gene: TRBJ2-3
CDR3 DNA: TGTGCCAGCAGCGACTTCGGACTAGGGTTGTATTTT
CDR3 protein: CASSDFGLGLYF

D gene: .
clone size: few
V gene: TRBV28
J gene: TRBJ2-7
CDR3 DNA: TGTGCCAGCAGTTCCAGACAGGAGCAGTACTTC
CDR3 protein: CASSSRQEQYF

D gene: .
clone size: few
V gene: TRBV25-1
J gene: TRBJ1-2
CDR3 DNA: TGTGCCAGCAGTGAAGCCGTACTAGGCCCGCTCTATGGCTACACCTTC
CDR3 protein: CASSEAVLGPLYGYTF

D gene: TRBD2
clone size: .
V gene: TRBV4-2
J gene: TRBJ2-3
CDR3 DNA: TGTGCCAGCAGCCTGGCGGGAGGGCCGGTAGATACGCAGTATTTT
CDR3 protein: CASSLAGGPVDTQYF

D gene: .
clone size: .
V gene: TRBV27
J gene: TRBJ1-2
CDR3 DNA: TGTGCCAGCAGCCTGATCGGGGGTCTTCGTGGCTACACCTTC
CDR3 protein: CASSLIGGLRGYTF

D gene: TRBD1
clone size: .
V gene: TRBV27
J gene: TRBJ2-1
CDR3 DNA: TGTGCCAGCCAAATCGGAACGGGACAGGGCTACAATGAGCAGTTCTTC
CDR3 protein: CASQIGTGQGYNEQFF

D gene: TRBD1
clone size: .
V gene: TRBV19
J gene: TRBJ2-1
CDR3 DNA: TGTGCCAGTAACGGACAGGGTGTCGGTACTTACAATGAGCAGTTCTTC
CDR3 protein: CASNGQGVGTYNEQFF